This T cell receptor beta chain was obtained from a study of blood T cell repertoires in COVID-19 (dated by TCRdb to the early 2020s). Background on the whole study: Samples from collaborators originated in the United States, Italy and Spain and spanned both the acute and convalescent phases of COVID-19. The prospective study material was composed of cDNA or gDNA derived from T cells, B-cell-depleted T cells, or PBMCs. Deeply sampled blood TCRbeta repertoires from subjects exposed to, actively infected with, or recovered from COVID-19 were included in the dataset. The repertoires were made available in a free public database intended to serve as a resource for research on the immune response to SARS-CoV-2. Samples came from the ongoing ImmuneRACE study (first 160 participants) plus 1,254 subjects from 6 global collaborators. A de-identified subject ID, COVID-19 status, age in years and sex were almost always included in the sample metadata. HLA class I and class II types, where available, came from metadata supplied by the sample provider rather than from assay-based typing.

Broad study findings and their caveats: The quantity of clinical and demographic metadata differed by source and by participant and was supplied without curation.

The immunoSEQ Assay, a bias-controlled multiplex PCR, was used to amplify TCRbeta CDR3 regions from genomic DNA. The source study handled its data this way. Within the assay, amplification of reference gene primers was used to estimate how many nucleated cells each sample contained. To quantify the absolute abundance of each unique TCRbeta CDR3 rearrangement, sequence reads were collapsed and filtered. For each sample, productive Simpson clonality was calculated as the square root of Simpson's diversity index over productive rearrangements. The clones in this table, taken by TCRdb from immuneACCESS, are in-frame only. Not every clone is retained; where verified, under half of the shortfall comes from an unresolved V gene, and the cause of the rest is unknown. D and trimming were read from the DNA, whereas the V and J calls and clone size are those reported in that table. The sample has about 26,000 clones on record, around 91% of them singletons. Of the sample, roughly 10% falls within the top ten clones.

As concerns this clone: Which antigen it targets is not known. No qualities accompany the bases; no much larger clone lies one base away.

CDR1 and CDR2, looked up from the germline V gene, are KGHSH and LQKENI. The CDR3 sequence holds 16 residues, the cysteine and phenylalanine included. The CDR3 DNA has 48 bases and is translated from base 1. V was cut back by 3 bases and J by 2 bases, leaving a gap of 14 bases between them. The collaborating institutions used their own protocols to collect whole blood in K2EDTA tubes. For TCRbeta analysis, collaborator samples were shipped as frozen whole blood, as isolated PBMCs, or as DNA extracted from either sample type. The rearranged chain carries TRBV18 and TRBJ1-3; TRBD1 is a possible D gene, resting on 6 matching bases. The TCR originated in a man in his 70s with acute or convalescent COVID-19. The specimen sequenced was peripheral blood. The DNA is TGTGCCAGCTCACCTACGAGGACAGATGCTGGAAACACCATATATTTT. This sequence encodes CASSPTRTDAGNTIYF.